What follows are 5 T cell receptor beta chains derived from one specimen sequenced in a study of T cells in Graves' hyperthyroidism and ophthalmopathy. TCR beta CDR3 sequences were amplified from RNA transcripts. HTBI primers were employed in a first-round RT-PCR of the TCR CDR3. TCRdb processed the multiplex PCR reads anew with MiXCR; each CDR3 protein has one entry. The sample records some 500,000 distinct CDR3 sequences, roughly 25% being singletons. The sequenced sample was blood. The receptors come from a woman aged 25-40 years with Graves' ophthalmopathy.

V and J are TRBV4-2 and TRBJ2-5; weak D call: TRBD2 (6 bases). This CDR3 has 15 amino acids. CDR1 is LGHNA and CDR2 is YNFKEQ in the germline V gene. V lost 2 bases, J lost 5 bases, and 15 bases lay in between. The CDR3: CASSQLEGPRETQYF. The CDR3 DNA is TGTGCCAGCAGCCAACTGGAGGGACCAAGGGAGACCCAGTACTTC.

This clonotype has ten or more counts. The chain joins TRBV27 to TRBJ2-2, with 8 nucleotides matching TRBD2. J lost 3 bases, V lost 3 bases, and 9 bases had no gene match. Germline V gene sequence: CDR1 MNHEY, CDR2 SMNVEV (reference sequence). The CDR3 contains 17 residues. The CDR3 loop reads CASSFSAGVRDTGELFF. The CDR3 bases are TGTGCCAGCAGTTTCTCAGCGGGGGTTCGGGACACCGGGGAGCTGTTTTTT.

The chain is built from TRBV7-8 and TRBJ1-2; the match to TRBD1 covers 8 bases. Trimming cost V 5 bases and J 3 bases; bases outside gene matches: 11. This CDR3 region has 16 residues. Germline V gene sequence: CDR1 SGHVS, CDR2 FQNEAQ. CDR3 DNA sequence: TGTGCCAGCAGCCCGCGGACAGGGCCGGACTACTATGGCTACACCTTC. It codes for CASSPRTGPDYYGYTF.

This clonotype has a count of ten or more. The genes are TRBV6-1 and TRBJ1-1; no clear D. Germline V gene data show CDR1 as MNHNS and CDR2 as SASEGT. V was clipped by 3 bases and J by 1 base, with 18 bases between them. The CDR3 covers 17 residues. In DNA form, the CDR3 reads TGTGCCAGCAGTGATAATGCGAGACGAGGTAAGAACACTGAAGCTTTCTTT. It specifies CASSDNARRGKNTEAFF.

This clonotype was counted many times. The chain is built from TRBV6-5 and TRBJ1-1; 8 nucleotides match TRBD1. The germline gives CDR1 MNHEY, CDR2 SVGAGI. There are 16 residues in the CDR3. J was trimmed by 0 bases and V by 4 bases; bases with no gene match: 7. The CDR3: CASSSGTGRMNTEAFF. CDR3 bases: TGTGCCAGCAGTTCCGGGACAGGAAGAATGAACACTGAAGCTTTCTTT.